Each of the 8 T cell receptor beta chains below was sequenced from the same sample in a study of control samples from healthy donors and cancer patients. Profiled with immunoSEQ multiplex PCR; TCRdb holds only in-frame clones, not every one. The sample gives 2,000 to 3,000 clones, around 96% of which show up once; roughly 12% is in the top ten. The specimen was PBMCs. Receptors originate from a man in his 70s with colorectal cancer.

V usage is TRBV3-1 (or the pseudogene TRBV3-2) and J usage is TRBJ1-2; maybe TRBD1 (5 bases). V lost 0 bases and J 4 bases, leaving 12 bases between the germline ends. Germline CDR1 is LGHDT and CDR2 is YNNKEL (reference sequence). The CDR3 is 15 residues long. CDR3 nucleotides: TGTGCCAGCAGCCAAGAGTTCCAGGGAGGCTATGGCTACACCTTC. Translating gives CASSQEFQGGYGYTF.

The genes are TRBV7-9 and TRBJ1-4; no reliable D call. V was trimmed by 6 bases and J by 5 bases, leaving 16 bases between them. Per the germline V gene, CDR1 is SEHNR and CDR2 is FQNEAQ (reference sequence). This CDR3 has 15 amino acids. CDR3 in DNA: TGTGCCAGCAGGTCTGGGGTGGGCTCCAATGAAAAACTGTTTTTT. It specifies CASRSGVGSNEKLFF. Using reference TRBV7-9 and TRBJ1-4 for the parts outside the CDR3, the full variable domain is DTGVSQNPRHKITKRGQNVTFRCDPISEHNRLYWYRQTLGQGPEFLTYFQNEAQLEKSRLLSDRFSAERPKGSFSTLEIQRTEQGDSAMYLCASRSGVGSNEKLFFGSGTQLSVL.

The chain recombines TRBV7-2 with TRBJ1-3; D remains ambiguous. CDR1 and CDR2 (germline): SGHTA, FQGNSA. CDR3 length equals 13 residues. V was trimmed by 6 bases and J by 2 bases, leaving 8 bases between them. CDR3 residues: CASRRETGNTIYF. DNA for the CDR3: TGTGCCAGCAGACGAGAAACTGGAAACACCATATATTTT.

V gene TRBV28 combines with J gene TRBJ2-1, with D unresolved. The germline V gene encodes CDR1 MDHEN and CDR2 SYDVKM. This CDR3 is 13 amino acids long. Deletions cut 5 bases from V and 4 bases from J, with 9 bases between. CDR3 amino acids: CASSQDGYNEQFF. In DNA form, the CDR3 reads TGTGCCAGCAGTCAGGATGGTTACAATGAGCAGTTCTTC.

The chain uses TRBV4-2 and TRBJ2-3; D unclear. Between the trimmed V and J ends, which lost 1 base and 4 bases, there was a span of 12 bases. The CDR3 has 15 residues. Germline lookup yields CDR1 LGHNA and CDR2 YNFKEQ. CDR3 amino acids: CASSQGGNPADTQYF. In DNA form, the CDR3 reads TGTGCCAGCAGCCAAGGTGGAAACCCGGCAGATACGCAGTATTTT.

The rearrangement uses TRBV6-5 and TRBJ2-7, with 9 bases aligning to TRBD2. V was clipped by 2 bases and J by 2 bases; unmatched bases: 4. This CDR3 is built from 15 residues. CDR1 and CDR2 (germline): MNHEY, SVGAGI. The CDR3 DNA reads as TGTGCCAGCAGTTACCAGACTAGCGGACCCTACGAGCAGTACTTC. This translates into CASSYQTSGPYEQYF.

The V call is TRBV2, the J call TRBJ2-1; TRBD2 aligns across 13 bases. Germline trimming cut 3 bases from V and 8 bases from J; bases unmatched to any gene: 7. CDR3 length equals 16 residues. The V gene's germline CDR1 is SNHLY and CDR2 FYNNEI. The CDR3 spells CASSDALAGGPDEQFF. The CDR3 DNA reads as TGTGCCAGCAGTGATGCACTAGCGGGGGGGCCGGATGAGCAGTTCTTC.

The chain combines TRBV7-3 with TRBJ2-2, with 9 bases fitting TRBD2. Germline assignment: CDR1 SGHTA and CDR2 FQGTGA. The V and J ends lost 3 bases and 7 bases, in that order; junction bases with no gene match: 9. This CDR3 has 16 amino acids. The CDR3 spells CASSFESAGGRGELFF. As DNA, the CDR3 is TGTGCCAGCAGCTTTGAATCCGCGGGAGGGCGCGGGGAGCTGTTTTTT.